This entry describes one TCR beta chain. The antigen is undetermined. Germline V gene sequence: CDR1 MNHEY, CDR2 SMNVEV (reference sequence). The CDR3 consists of 11 residues. Unmatched junction bases numbered 3, after V lost 3 bases and J lost 14 bases. The sample is drawn from a study of cytomegalovirus exposure and HLA in healthy donors. Study as a whole: The same platform was used for the 110 or so validation repertoires as for the 650 to 800 first-cohort repertoires, as reported in a later analysis.

TCRdb's table, derived via immunoSEQ multiplex PCR, lists solely in-frame clones and lacks some. The table has roughly 120,000 clones, approximately 94% seen once. Overall study results and limits: Through in vitro validation, three CMV-associated chains were shown to be specific for CMV antigens. Among TCR beta chains, those listed as cytomegalovirus-associated numbered some 160. Most observed TCR sequences were rare, whereas some public TCRs were detected in many donors.

Specimen: PBMCs. The clonotype comes from a woman aged 18-29 years in good health and CMV-seronegative. The chain joins TRBV27 to TRBJ2-1; 8 bases fit TRBD2. The CDR3 region has the DNA TGTGCCAGCAGTTTTACGGGACTAGAGTTCTTC. As protein: CASSFTGLEFF.